A single sample is the source of the 25 T cell receptor beta chains below, sequenced in a study of early T cells in non-severe SARS-CoV-2 infection. A single record per CDR3 protein comes from TCRdb applying MiXCR to the 5' RACE reads. This sample has 35,000 to 45,000 distinct CDR3 sequences, with around 6.1% found just once. The specimen comprised whole blood, sampled at baseline. The receptors were sampled from an adult who was a healthcare worker with PCR-confirmed SARS-CoV-2 infection or an uninfected control (not recorded which).

The sample holds many counts of this clonotype. The chain is built from TRBV19 and TRBJ1-5; a possible D gene is TRBD1 (5 bases). The V gene's germline CDR1 is LNHDA and CDR2 SQIVND (reference sequence). The CDR3 consists of 14 residues. V lost 5 bases and J 5 bases, leaving 13 bases between the germline ends. In DNA, the CDR3 is TGTGCCAGTAGTCTCTCTCGGGGGGATCAGCCCCAGCATTTT. This gives the protein CASSLSRGDQPQHF. Full variable domain (remainder filled in from reference TRBV19 and TRBJ1-5): DGGITQSPKYLFRKEGQNVTLSCEQNLNHDAMYWYRQDPGQGLRLIYYSQIVNDFQKGDIAEGYSVSREKKESFPLTVTSAQKNPTAFYLCASSLSRGDQPQHFGDGTRLSIL.

This clonotype appeared a few times. The chain has TRBV20-1 and TRBJ2-3, with 10 bases fitting TRBD1. Unmatched junction bases numbered 7, after V lost 6 bases and J lost 4 bases. Per the germline V gene, CDR1 is DFQATT and CDR2 is SNEGSKA (reference sequence). The CDR3 totals 14 residues. The CDR3 loop reads CSATGTGDSDTQYF. In DNA, the CDR3 is TGCAGTGCGACCGGGACAGGGGATTCAGATACGCAGTATTTT.

This clonotype has just one count. Its ends do not fully match the called genes, so a read error is possible. The rearrangement joins TRBV6-6 to TRBJ2-5; perhaps TRBD2 as D (5 bases). Germline values: CDR1 MNHNY, CDR2 SVGAGI (reference sequence). The CDR3 sequence is 13 residues long. The CDR3 region has the DNA TGTGCCAGCAGTTTCCTAGCCAAAGAGACCAAGTACTTC. Translation gives CASSFLAKETKYF.

Ten or more counts support this clonotype. This chain joins TRBV7-2 and TRBJ1-1; possibly TRBD1 for D (5 bases). There are 14 residues in the CDR3. Germline CDR1 is SGHTA and CDR2 is FQGNSA. Trimming shortened V by 5 bases and J by 4 bases, and 14 bases separated the two germline ends. The CDR3 loop reads CASSTQGGGTEAFF. The CDR3 region has the DNA TGTGCCAGCAGCACCCAGGGAGGTGGCACTGAAGCTTTCTTT.

This clonotype has ten or more counts. This chain links TRBV9 with TRBJ1-6; D gene ambiguous. CDR1 and CDR2 (germline): SGDLS, YYNGEE. The V gene lost 4 bases and the J gene lost 14 bases, with 25 bases spanning the gap. There are 16 residues in the CDR3. The CDR3 is CASSPAGGWGDSSLHF. In nucleotides, the CDR3 is TGTGCCAGCAGCCCAGCGGGTGGATGGGGTGATTCGTCCCTCCACTTT.

The CDR3 DNA follows: TGTGCCTCGGAGAGGGGCACTGAAGCTTTCTTT. Amino acid sequence: CASERGTEAFF. This chain links TRBV12-3 or TRBV12-4 with TRBJ1-1; possible D gene TRBD1, 5 bases. Trimming stripped 11 bases from V and 4 bases from J, with 11 bases between. There are 11 residues in the CDR3.

The gene calls are TRBV25-1 and TRBJ1-4; no definite D call. CDR1 MGHDK and CDR2 SYGVNS come from the germline V gene. Trimming removed 1 base at V and 8 bases at J, with 14 bases between. The CDR3 extends over 15 amino acids. CDR3 loop: CASSESWEGAEKLFF. The DNA of the CDR3 is TGTGCCAGCAGTGAATCGTGGGAGGGCGCCGAAAAACTGTTTTTT.

This clonotype was counted ten times or more. The chain is built from TRBV4-1 and TRBJ2-5; D is ambiguous. Germline CDR1 and CDR2: MGHRA and YSYEKL. This CDR3 has 14 residues. Trimming left V 3 bases short and J 4 bases short, with 12 bases between. CDR3 region: CASSHPKLGETQYF. The DNA for the CDR3 is TGCGCCAGCAGCCATCCTAAACTCGGAGAGACCCAGTACTTC.

Many counts were recorded for this clonotype. V is TRBV4-3 and J is TRBJ1-6, with TRBD1 identical over 8 bases. The CDR3 extends over 19 amino acids. From germline, CDR1 is LGHNA and CDR2 YSLEER. V dropped 5 bases and J dropped 8; count of bases not matched to a gene: 20. The CDR3: CASSSGGTGLRKFDSPLHF. In DNA, the CDR3 is TGCGCCAGCAGCTCAGGAGGGACAGGTTTAAGGAAGTTTGATTCACCCCTCCACTTT.

This clonotype was detected many times. V is TRBV28 and J is TRBJ2-5; 7 nucleotides agree with TRBD1. The CDR3 extends over 13 amino acids. The germline V gene has CDR1 MDHEN and CDR2 SYDVKM. J lost 3 bases, V lost 6 bases, and 4 bases had no gene match. CDR3 DNA sequence: TGTGCCAGCAGAAAACAGGGGAAAGAGACCCAGTACTTC. Translating it yields CASRKQGKETQYF.

In this sample, this clonotype turned up a few times. This chain uses TRBV7-2 with TRBJ1-5, with 9 bases matching TRBD1. The CDR3 totals 16 residues. Germline lookup yields CDR1 SGHTA and CDR2 FQGNSA. The V segment lost 5 bases and the J segment 3 bases; nucleotides outside the gene matches: 8. The CDR3 loop is CASSQGTGRINQPQHF. The CDR3 region has the DNA TGTGCCAGCAGCCAAGGGACAGGGAGGATCAATCAGCCCCAGCATTTT. Based on the CDR3 plus reference TRBV7-2 and TRBJ1-5, the full variable domain is GAGVSQSPSNKVTEKGKDVELRCDPISGHTALYWYRQSLGQGLEFLIYFQGNSAPDKSGLPSDRFSAERTGGSVSTLTIQRTQQEDSAVYLCASSQGTGRINQPQHFGDGTRLSIL.

This clonotype has at least ten counts. V is TRBV7-8 and J is TRBJ2-3; TRBD2 aligns across 8 bases. Germline V gene data show CDR1 as SGHVS and CDR2 as FQNEAQ. V shed 5 bases, J shed 6 bases, and the junction held 10 bases outside the gene matches. There are 15 residues in the CDR3. The CDR3 nucleotides read TGTGCCAGCAGCGATGCGAGACGGGAGGGTGATACGCAGTATTTT. It translates to CASSDARREGDTQYF.

This clonotype was counted ten times or more. The chain links TRBV27 to TRBJ1-6, with 9 bases fitting TRBD1. After removal of 0 bases from V and 8 bases from J, the junction contained 2 bases not matched to a gene. Looked up from germline, CDR1 is MNHEY and CDR2 is SMNVEV (reference sequence). The length of the CDR3 is 15 residues. As DNA, the CDR3 is TGTGCCAGCAGTTTATCGGGACAGGGATATTCACCCCTCCACTTT. Translated: CASSLSGQGYSPLHF.

This clonotype was found a few times. The rearrangement links TRBV6-2 or TRBV6-3 to TRBJ2-7, with no clear D. V was pared by 4 bases and J by 2 bases, with 12 bases between. Germline CDR1 reads MNHEY; CDR2 reads SVGEGT. The CDR3 length is 14 residues. The CDR3 DNA follows: TGTGCCAGCAGTTTAGACGCTAGTACCTACGAGCAGTACTTC. Translating gives CASSLDASTYEQYF.

The chain carries TRBV5-6 and TRBJ2-7; 8 bases fit TRBD2. The germline gives CDR1 SGHDT, CDR2 YYEEEE. The ends lost 1 base at V and 2 bases at J; junction bases unmatched: 2. CDR3 size: 14 residues. CDR3 coding DNA: TGTGCCAGCAGCTTGCCAGCGGGAGCCTACGAGCAGTACTTC. This gives the protein CASSLPAGAYEQYF.

This clonotype showed up just a few times. The chain joins TRBV20-1 to TRBJ2-1; D is ambiguous. The germline V gene has CDR1 DFQATT and CDR2 SNEGSKA (reference sequence). The CDR3 runs 16 residues. Trimming pared 0 bases from V and 10 bases from J, leaving 22 bases between. The CDR3 region has the DNA TGCAGTGCTAGAGATGTCGCGTCGGGCCGTTTAATGGAGCAGTTCTTC. Its translation is CSARDVASGRLMEQFF.

The chain links TRBV28 to TRBJ2-3; 10 positions match TRBD1. Trimming took 6 bases from V and 0 from J; bases not matched to a gene: 3. From germline, CDR1 is MDHEN and CDR2 SYDVKM. CDR3 length: 15 amino acids. In DNA, the CDR3 is TGTGCCAGCAGGGGACAGGGGTCTAGCACAGATACGCAGTATTTT. This gives the protein CASRGQGSSTDTQYF.

There are many counts of this clonotype. The genes are TRBV7-8 and TRBJ2-1; D may be TRBD2 (5 bases). The CDR3 totals 14 residues. The V and J ends lost 3 bases and 4 bases respectively, with 10 bases between them. Germline assignment: CDR1 SGHVS and CDR2 FQNEAQ. This CDR3 reads CASSFRSEYNEQFF. For the CDR3, the DNA is TGTGCCAGCAGCTTCCGTAGCGAGTACAATGAGCAGTTCTTC. The whole variable domain, remainder taken from reference TRBV7-8 and TRBJ2-1, is GAGVSQSPRYKVAKRGQDVALRCDPISGHVSLFWYQQALGQGPEFLTYFQNEAQLDKSGLPSDRFFAERPEGSVSTLKIQRTQQEDSAVYLCASSFRSEYNEQFFGPGTRLTVL.

This clonotype was counted only a few times. V and J are TRBV18 and TRBJ1-6; TRBD1 agrees at 7 bases. The CDR3 runs to 15 residues. Germline CDR1 is KGHSH and CDR2 is LQKENI. V was clipped by 3 bases and J by 10 bases; unmatched bases: 9. For the CDR3, the DNA is TGTGCCAGCTCACCCGGGGGGACAGCGGCATCACCCCTCCACTTT. This codes for CASSPGGTAASPLHF.

This clonotype has ten or more counts. CDR3 coding DNA: TGTGCCAGCAGCGTTAGCGGGGAAGCGAGCGACCAGTACTTC. It encodes CASSVSGEASDQYF. This chain connects TRBV9 to TRBJ2-5; the match to TRBD2 covers 8 bases. V lost 2 bases and J lost 10; bases outside the gene matches: 10. CDR3 length: 14 amino acids. Per the germline V gene, CDR1 is SGDLS and CDR2 is YYNGEE.

This clonotype was counted ten times or more. The J gene is TRBJ2-7, the V gene TRBV29-1, with 9 positions matching TRBD1. CDR1 is SQVTM, CDR2 ANQGSEA, per germline. V gave up 2 bases and J gave up 5 bases; unmatched junction bases: 16. This CDR3 has 17 amino acids. The CDR3 DNA reads as TGCAGCGTTGAAACACCTGGGAGGGGACAGGGTGTCCACGAGCAGTACTTC. It yields the protein CSVETPGRGQGVHEQYF.

This clonotype was counted only a few times. This sequence joins TRBV13 and TRBJ2-5; D unclear. This CDR3 is built from 12 residues. Trimming removed 5 bases from V and 5 bases from J, with 9 bases in between. The germline gives CDR1 PRHDT, CDR2 FYEKMQ (reference sequence). The DNA of the CDR3 is TGTGCCAGCAGCCGGCCGACGGAGACCCAGTACTTC. Amino acids: CASSRPTETQYF.

This clonotype came up many times. The chain joins TRBV2 to TRBJ2-5, with 10 bases matching TRBD2. The junction had 8 bases not matched to a gene; V was cut back by 6 bases and J by 4 bases. This CDR3 is 15 amino acids long. The germline gives CDR1 SNHLY, CDR2 FYNNEI. In DNA form, the CDR3 reads TGTGCCAGCAGCTCCATAGCGGGGGGAGGAGAGACCCAGTACTTC. The encoded protein is CASSSIAGGGETQYF.

This clonotype was seen a handful of times. The genes are TRBV5-1 and TRBJ2-1; possibly TRBD2 for D (6 bases). The V end was cut by 0 bases, the J end by 4 bases, with 11 bases between. The CDR3 totals 15 residues. Germline values: CDR1 SGHRS, CDR2 YFSETQ. CDR3 sequence reads: CASSLGVAEYNEQFF. The CDR3 region has the DNA TGCGCCAGCAGCTTGGGAGTAGCGGAGTACAATGAGCAGTTCTTC.

This clonotype was seen only a few times. The gene calls are TRBV2 and TRBJ2-1, with a possible D match to TRBD2 (5 bases). Trimming cost V 7 bases and J 2 bases, with 9 bases left between them. The CDR3 contains 13 residues. In germline, CDR1 is SNHLY, CDR2 FYNNEI. The CDR3 region has the DNA TGTGCCAGCATCCTAGCCACCTACAATGAGCAGTTCTTC. Its protein product is CASILATYNEQFF. The whole variable domain, remainder taken from reference TRBV2 and TRBJ2-1, is EPEVTQTPSHQVTQMGQEVILRCVPISNHLYFYWYRQILGQKVEFLVSFYNNEISEKSEIFDDQFSVERPDGSNFTLKIRSTKLEDSAMYFCASILATYNEQFFGPGTRLTVL.